The next 20 T cell receptor beta chains were all read from a single sample in a study of control samples from healthy donors and cancer patients. Produced via immunoSEQ multiplex PCR; TCRdb's table is partial and in-frame only. The table has about 95,000 clones, approximately 90% seen once; the top ten hold 0.92%. The sequencing input was blood. These receptors were collected from a woman aged 25 to 39 in good health.

A single count supports this clone. This rearrangement joins TRBV27 to TRBJ1-2; TRBD1 aligns across 7 bases. CDR3 length: 15 residues. Germline CDR1 is MNHEY and CDR2 is SMNVEV (reference sequence). Germline trimming cut 3 bases from V and 7 bases from J; bases unmatched to any gene: 11. The CDR3 DNA reads as TGTGCCAGCAGTTTCGGGGCAGGGGGGACTCTTGGCTACACCTTC. Translation: CASSFGAGGTLGYTF.

The V and J genes are TRBV3-1 (or the pseudogene TRBV3-2) and TRBJ1-6; a possible D gene is TRBD1 (6 bases). The CDR3 is made up of 14 amino acids. Trimming took off 4 bases at V and 10 bases at J, with 14 bases between the two ends. From germline, CDR1 is LGHDT and CDR2 YNNKEL (reference sequence). The CDR3 here is CASSRRQGNSPLHF. CDR3 nucleotides: TGTGCCAGCAGCCGTAGGCAGGGGAACTCACCCCTCCACTTT.

The genes are TRBV18 and TRBJ1-1; no clear D gene. Germline V gives CDR1 KGHSH, CDR2 LQKENI. The CDR3 loop spans 14 amino acids. V lost 3 bases and J lost 2, with 10 bases in between. The CDR3, as DNA: TGTGCCAGCTCACCGTTTGATCTCAACACTGAAGCTTTCTTT. Its protein is CASSPFDLNTEAFF.

The chain links TRBV3-1 (or the pseudogene TRBV3-2) to TRBJ2-7; D unclear. The V gene's germline CDR1 is LGHDT and CDR2 YNNKEL (reference sequence). Trimming shortened V by 1 base and J by 7 bases, and 8 bases separated the two germline ends. The CDR3 loop spans 12 amino acids. This chain's CDR3 is CASSQAGYEQYF. In DNA, the CDR3 is TGTGCCAGCAGCCAAGCCGGGTATGAGCAGTACTTC.

J is TRBJ2-1 and V is TRBV18; 9 bases align to TRBD2. V trimming: 2 bases; J trimming: 9 bases; junction bases outside the gene matches: 11. This CDR3 is 16 amino acids long. In germline, CDR1 is KGHSH, CDR2 LQKENI. The CDR3 is CASSPAASGISREQFF. The DNA for the CDR3 is TGTGCCAGCTCACCAGCAGCTAGCGGGATATCCCGTGAGCAGTTCTTC.

The chain is built from TRBV11-2 and TRBJ1-2; TRBD1 aligns across 8 bases. Germline CDR1 and CDR2: SGHAT and FQNNGV. The CDR3 sequence is 15 residues long. With V trimmed by 5 bases and J by 4 bases, 9 bases remained unmatched. The CDR3 here is CASSRDRGRLYGYTF. CDR3 coding DNA: TGTGCCAGCAGCCGTGACAGGGGTAGGCTCTATGGCTACACCTTC.

This clone was seen a few times. The CDR3 coding sequence is TGTGCCAGCAGCTTGACTGGCAGAACCTGGGATTCACCCCTCCACTTT. Protein: CASSLTGRTWDSPLHF. This sequence joins TRBV5-6 and TRBJ1-6; D is unclear. The CDR3 is made up of 16 amino acids. V was pared by 1 base and J by 8 bases, with 16 bases between. Germline CDR1 reads SGHDT; CDR2 reads YYEEEE.

The rearrangement uses TRBV2 and TRBJ1-2; D is perhaps TRBD1 (5 bases). Trimming left V 4 bases short and J 8 bases short, with 26 bases between. CDR1 is SNHLY, CDR2 FYNNEI, per germline. This CDR3 has 17 residues. The CDR3: CASSVKAGTSYSGGYTF. The CDR3 nucleotides are TGTGCCAGCAGTGTGAAAGCCGGGACGTCTTACAGCGGCGGCTACACCTTC. Full variable domain (missing parts from reference TRBV2 and TRBJ1-2): EPEVTQTPSHQVTQMGQEVILRCVPISNHLYFYWYRQILGQKVEFLVSFYNNEISEKSEIFDDQFSVERPDGSNFTLKIRSTKLEDSAMYFCASSVKAGTSYSGGYTFGSGTRLTVV.

This clone was observed once. V gene TRBV24-1 combines with J gene TRBJ1-4; TRBD1 is a possible D gene (5 bases). The germline CDR1 and CDR2 sequences are KGHDR and SFDVKD. The CDR3 consists of 11 residues. The V and J ends lost 6 bases and 10 bases respectively, with 8 bases between them. CDR3 region: CATSSGGKLFF. For the CDR3, the DNA is TGTGCCACCAGTTCCGGGGGAAAACTGTTTTTT.

The gene calls are TRBV7-6 and TRBJ2-3; TRBD1 matches 7 bases. The ends lost 5 bases at V and 1 base at J; junction bases unmatched: 9. Germline CDR1 and CDR2: SGHVS and FNYEAQ. The CDR3 extends over 16 amino acids. The CDR3 nucleotides are TGTGCCAGCAGCCAGATGAGGGGGCGGCGCACAGATACGCAGTATTTT. This encodes CASSQMRGRRTDTQYF.

This chain connects TRBV19 to TRBJ1-5; D gene unclear. The CDR3 length is 17 residues. Deletions cut 4 bases from V and 1 base from J, with 17 bases between. CDR1 is LNHDA, CDR2 SQIVND, per germline (reference sequence). CDR3 loop: CASSRRHTYESNQPQHF. The CDR3 DNA sequence: TGTGCCAGTAGTAGACGACATACCTATGAAAGCAATCAGCCCCAGCATTTT.

Details on this clone: Other nucleotide sequences in the sample specify the same CDR3. V usage is TRBV19 and J usage is TRBJ1-2, with TRBD1 identical over 12 bases. CDR1 is LNHDA and CDR2 is SQIVND in the germline V gene (reference sequence). V gave up 8 bases and J gave up 4 bases; unmatched junction bases: 5. The length of the CDR3 is 14 residues. CDR3 sequence (DNA): TGTGCCAGTCGGCCGGGACAGGGGGCCTATGGCTACACCTTC. This gives the protein CASRPGQGAYGYTF.

The rearrangement links TRBV4-1 to TRBJ1-5; D is uncertain. The CDR3 has 22 residues. Germline V lookup: CDR1 MGHRA, CDR2 YSYEKL. Trimming took off 0 bases at V and 0 bases at J, with 27 bases between the two ends. Here the CDR3 reads CASSQERLTILDGLGSNQPQHF. As DNA, the CDR3 is TGCGCCAGCAGCCAAGAACGTCTGACGATCCTCGACGGCCTTGGTAGCAATCAGCCCCAGCATTTT.

The genes are TRBV28 and TRBJ2-1; TRBD1 matches 10 bases. The CDR3 covers 12 residues. V lost 10 bases, J lost 9 bases, and 6 bases stayed unmatched. CDR1 and CDR2 (germline): MDHEN, SYDVKM. The CDR3 coding sequence is TGTGCCACCCGACAGGGGGCGGTTGAGCAGTTCTTC. Translation gives CATRQGAVEQFF.

The rearrangement uses TRBV11-2 and TRBJ1-2, with unresolved D. V was clipped by 5 bases and J by 2 bases, with 9 bases between them. The CDR3 loop spans 13 amino acids. Germline-derived CDR1 and CDR2 are SGHAT and FQNNGV. CDR3 amino acids: CASSPSPNYGYTF. The CDR3 DNA sequence: TGTGCCAGCAGCCCCAGTCCCAACTATGGCTACACCTTC.

The chain is built from TRBV27 and TRBJ1-5, with D possibly matching TRBD1 (6 bases). V lost 3 bases to trimming and J lost 3 bases, with 12 bases between them. CDR1 is MNHEY, CDR2 SMNVEV, per germline (reference sequence). The CDR3 runs 15 residues. This chain's CDR3 is CASSLGQGINQPQHF. The CDR3 DNA reads as TGTGCCAGCAGTTTGGGTCAGGGGATCAATCAGCCCCAGCATTTT.

The rearrangement uses TRBV20-1 and TRBJ1-5; D possibly corresponds to TRBD1 (6 bases). V lost 3 bases, J lost 2 bases, and 17 bases lay in between. Germline values: CDR1 DFQATT, CDR2 SNEGSKA (reference sequence). This CDR3 region has 16 residues. CDR3 DNA sequence: TGCAGTGCTAGTAGGGGGGGGCGCCTGGGCAATCAGCCCCAGCATTTT. The encoded protein is CSASRGGRLGNQPQHF.

CDR3 residues: CASSGQTGLSPLHF. The CDR3 DNA reads TGTGCCAGCAGCGGACAGACAGGGCTTTCACCCCTCCACTTT. V usage is TRBV9 and J usage is TRBJ1-6; TRBD1 aligns across 7 bases. Germline assignment: CDR1 SGDLS and CDR2 YYNGEE. This CDR3 region has 14 residues. With V trimmed by 3 bases and J by 9 bases, 6 bases remained unmatched.

The chain carries TRBV7-3 and TRBJ2-1; 11 nucleotides agree with TRBD2. CDR3 length: 14 residues. Germline V gene sequence: CDR1 SGHTA, CDR2 FQGTGA. V lost 4 bases and J lost 8; bases outside the gene matches: 4. CDR3 coding DNA: TGTGCCAGCAGCTCTAGCGGGGGGTTCGATGAGCAGTTCTTC. Protein product: CASSSSGGFDEQFF.

This chain connects TRBV19 to TRBJ2-3; 9 positions match TRBD1. The CDR3 contains 17 residues. Germline lookup yields CDR1 LNHDA and CDR2 SQIVND (reference sequence). V trimming: 5 bases; J trimming: 4 bases; junction bases outside the gene matches: 13. As DNA, the CDR3 is TGTGCCAGTAGTCCGGGACAGGGAGTGATTTTGGCAGATACGCAGTATTTT. Translated: CASSPGQGVILADTQYF. Variable domain in full (rest from reference TRBV19 and TRBJ2-3): DGGITQSPKYLFRKEGQNVTLSCEQNLNHDAMYWYRQDPGQGLRLIYYSQIVNDFQKGDIAEGYSVSREKKESFPLTVTSAQKNPTAFYLCASSPGQGVILADTQYFGPGTRLTVL.